Below, 15 T cell receptor beta chains from the same sample are listed, as sequenced in a study of T cells in Graves' hyperthyroidism and ophthalmopathy. RNA transcripts yielded amplified TCR beta CDR3 regions. With the HTBI primer set, the TCR CDR3 went through a first round of RT-PCR. Each CDR3 protein gets one entry after TCRdb re-called the multiplex PCR reads with MiXCR. This sample yields more than 500,000 distinct CDR3 sequences, of which around 15% are seen a single time; less than 4.5% belongs to the top ten. Material: blood. The receptors derive from a woman aged 25 to 39 with Graves' hyperthyroidism.

This clonotype was seen at least ten times. The chain is built from TRBV10-3 and TRBJ2-1; 8 bases agree with TRBD2. V dropped 7 bases and J dropped 4; count of bases not matched to a gene: 9. The length of the CDR3 is 15 residues. Germline assignment: CDR1 ENHRY and CDR2 SYGVKD. The CDR3: CAITPGTGGYNEQFF. CDR3 coding DNA: TGTGCCATCACCCCCGGGACGGGAGGGTACAATGAGCAGTTCTTC.

The V call is TRBV20-1, the J call TRBJ2-3; 8 bases fit TRBD1. J gave up 0 bases and V 4 bases, and 3 bases lay outside the gene matches. Germline values: CDR1 DFQATT, CDR2 SNEGSKA (reference sequence). The CDR3 has 14 residues. The CDR3 region is CSAKRQGSTDTQYF. CDR3 coding DNA: TGCAGTGCTAAAAGACAGGGGAGCACAGATACGCAGTATTTT.

The rearrangement uses TRBV5-6 and TRBJ1-1, with no clear D. The V gene lost 0 bases and the J gene lost 7 bases, with 10 bases spanning the gap. Germline values: CDR1 SGHDT, CDR2 YYEEEE. The CDR3 is 13 amino acids. Here the CDR3 reads CASSLGRGYEAFF. In nucleotides, the CDR3 is TGTGCCAGCAGCTTGGGACGAGGGTATGAAGCTTTCTTT.

This clonotype occurred a few times. V usage is TRBV5-1 and J usage is TRBJ2-1, with TRBD2 identical over 9 bases. The CDR3 covers 15 residues. The V segment lost 0 bases and the J segment 10 bases; nucleotides outside the gene matches: 8. The V gene's germline CDR1 is SGHRS and CDR2 YFSETQ. CDR3 in amino acids: CASSLVREGPGEQFF. The CDR3 DNA sequence: TGCGCCAGCAGCTTGGTGCGGGAGGGCCCGGGGGAGCAGTTCTTC.

This clonotype turned up a few times. The chain recombines TRBV4-3 with TRBJ2-3; 8 bases fit TRBD2. The CDR3 is 17 residues long. V lost 0 bases and J lost 3; bases outside the gene matches: 8. CDR1 LGHNA and CDR2 YSLEER come from the germline V gene. CDR3 amino acids: CASSQEGVGGRTDTQYF. For the CDR3, the DNA is TGCGCCAGCAGCCAAGAAGGGGTTGGCGGGAGGACAGATACGCAGTATTTT.

The chain combines TRBV4-3 with TRBJ2-2, with D perhaps assigned TRBD1 or TRBD2 (5 bases each). Trimming cost V 1 base and J 3 bases, with 15 bases left between them. Germline CDR1 reads LGHNA; CDR2 reads YSLEER. This CDR3 spans 17 amino acids. The CDR3 bases are TGCGCCAGCAGCCAAGGGGGAGTGACAGTAGACACCGGGGAGCTGTTTTTT. As protein: CASSQGGVTVDTGELFF.

In its sample, this clonotype was seen many times. This chain links TRBV7-9 with TRBJ2-5; D gene uncertain. Per the germline V gene, CDR1 is SEHNR and CDR2 is FQNEAQ (reference sequence). The ends were cut back, 6 bases at V and 5 bases at J, with 16 bases in the middle. CDR3 length equals 14 residues. Here the CDR3 reads CASRRSDGTETQYF. Written as DNA, the CDR3 is TGTGCCAGCAGGAGATCCGACGGTACCGAGACCCAGTACTTC.

In this sample, this clonotype turned up many times. The chain has TRBV28 and TRBJ1-5; D not certain. There are 18 residues in the CDR3. CDR1 and CDR2 (germline): MDHEN, SYDVKM. The V end lost 2 bases, the J end lost 7 bases, and 24 bases lay between the germline ends. Here the CDR3 DNA reads TGTGCCAGCAGTTTACCAGTTATCGAAACTATGAAACGGCAGCCCCAGCATTTT. It translates to CASSLPVIETMKRQPQHF.

This clonotype was counted between two and nine times. The J gene is TRBJ2-3, the V gene TRBV9; D is unclear. The CDR3 totals 12 residues. In germline, CDR1 is SGDLS, CDR2 YYNGEE. V was trimmed by 4 bases and J by 6 bases, leaving 9 bases between them. CDR3 nucleotide sequence: TGTGCCAGCAGCCAGTCCTGGGATACGCAGTATTTT. Translated: CASSQSWDTQYF.

The rearrangement links TRBV28 to TRBJ2-7, with 7 bases aligning to TRBD1. After removal of 4 bases from V and 3 bases from J, the junction contained 6 bases not matched to a gene. The CDR3 has 14 residues. Germline CDR1 and CDR2: MDHEN and SYDVKM. In nucleotides, the CDR3 is TGTGCCAGCAGTTCCCTCGACAGGGTCTACGAGCAGTACTTC. Amino acids: CASSSLDRVYEQYF.

This clonotype was observed many times. This chain links TRBV27 with TRBJ2-6, with 8 bases aligning to TRBD1. The CDR3 is made up of 17 amino acids. The J segment lost 0 bases and the V segment lost 9 bases, leaving 10 bases of the junction unmatched. The V gene's germline CDR1 is MNHEY and CDR2 SMNVEV (reference sequence). The chain's CDR3 is CARGDGQGNSGANVLTF. The CDR3 DNA is TGTGCCAGGGGGGACGGACAGGGAAACTCTGGGGCCAACGTCCTGACTTTC.

There are a few counts of this clonotype. The chain recombines TRBV12-3 or TRBV12-4 with TRBJ2-5; no reliable D call. This CDR3 is 14 amino acids long. The ends were cut back, 1 base at V and 2 bases at J, with 8 bases in the middle. The CDR3 protein is CASSLEALQETQYF. The CDR3, as DNA: TGTGCCAGCAGTTTAGAAGCTCTTCAAGAGACCCAGTACTTC.

The chain is built from TRBV3-1 and TRBJ1-1; 7 bases agree with TRBD1. This CDR3 is built from 13 residues. Germline values: CDR1 LGHDT, CDR2 YNNKEL (reference sequence). V lost 6 bases and J lost 6; bases outside the gene matches: 7. CDR3 sequence: CASSPLRGAEAFF. CDR3 sequence (DNA): TGTGCCAGCAGTCCCCTCAGGGGGGCTGAAGCTTTCTTT.

This clonotype has ten or more counts. The chain recombines TRBV7-2 with TRBJ2-5, with 9 bases aligning to TRBD2. There are 14 residues in the CDR3. Germline V gives CDR1 SGHTA, CDR2 FQGNSA. Trimming took 4 bases from V and 5 from J; bases not matched to a gene: 5. DNA for the CDR3: TGTGCCAGCAGCTCTTATAGCGGGAGTGAGACCCAGTACTTC. Translated: CASSSYSGSETQYF.

The sample holds many counts of this clonotype. V is TRBV28 and J is TRBJ2-3, with TRBD2 identical over 11 bases. The CDR3 is 16 residues long. Trimming removed 6 bases from V and 7 bases from J; junction bases left unmatched: 12. Germline loops: CDR1 MDHEN, CDR2 SYDVKM. CDR3 protein: CASSSATSGKGNTQYF. The CDR3 nucleotides are TGTGCCAGCAGCTCCGCGACTAGCGGGAAAGGAAATACGCAGTATTTT.